This T cell receptor (beta chain) derives from a study of T cell changes during pregnancy in multiple sclerosis. Assay used: immunoSEQ multiplex PCR; TCRdb lists only in-frame clones, some missing. The table records about 68,000 clones, roughly 89% of them present only once. Germline lookup yields CDR1 SGHTA and CDR2 FQGNSA. V was trimmed by 5 bases and J by 11 bases, leaving 12 bases between them. The CDR3 loop spans 12 amino acids. The rearrangement joins TRBV7-2 to TRBJ1-4, with D perhaps matching TRBD1 (5 bases). The input for sequencing was peripheral blood, taken after pregnancy. This sequence originates from a female donor in good health, enrolled as a control in a pregnancy study. CDR3 bases: TGTGCCAGCAGCCCGGGGGAAAGTAAACTGTTTTTT. Amino acid sequence: CASSPGESKLFF.